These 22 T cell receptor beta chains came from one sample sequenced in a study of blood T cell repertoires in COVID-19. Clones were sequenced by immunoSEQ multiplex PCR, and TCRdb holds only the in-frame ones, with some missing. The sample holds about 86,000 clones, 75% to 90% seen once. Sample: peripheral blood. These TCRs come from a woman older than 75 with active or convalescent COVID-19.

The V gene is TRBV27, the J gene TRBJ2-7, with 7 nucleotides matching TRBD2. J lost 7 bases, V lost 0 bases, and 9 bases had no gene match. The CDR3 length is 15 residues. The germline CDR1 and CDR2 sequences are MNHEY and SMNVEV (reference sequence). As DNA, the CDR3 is TGTGCCAGCAGTTTATCCGTGCTACTAGCGTGGGAGCAGTACTTC. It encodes CASSLSVLLAWEQYF.

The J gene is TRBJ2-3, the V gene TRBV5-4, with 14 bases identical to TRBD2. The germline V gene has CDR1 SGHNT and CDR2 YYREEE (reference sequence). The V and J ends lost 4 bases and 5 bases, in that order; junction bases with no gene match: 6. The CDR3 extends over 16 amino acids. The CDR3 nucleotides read TGTGCCAGCAGCCCCGGGACTAGCGGGAGAATAGATACGCAGTATTTT. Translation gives CASSPGTSGRIDTQYF.

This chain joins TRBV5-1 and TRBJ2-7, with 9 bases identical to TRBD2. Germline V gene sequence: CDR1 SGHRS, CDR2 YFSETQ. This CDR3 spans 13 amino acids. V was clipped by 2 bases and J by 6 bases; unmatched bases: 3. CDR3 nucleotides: TGCGCCAGCAGCTTCGCGGGAGGGCGCGAGCAGTACTTC. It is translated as CASSFAGGREQYF.

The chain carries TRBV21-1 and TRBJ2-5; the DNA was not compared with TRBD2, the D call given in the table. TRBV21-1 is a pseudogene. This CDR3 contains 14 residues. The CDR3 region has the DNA TGTGCCAGCAGCACCCCGGGGGGTGGAAAGACCCAGTACTTC. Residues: CASSTPGGGKTQYF.

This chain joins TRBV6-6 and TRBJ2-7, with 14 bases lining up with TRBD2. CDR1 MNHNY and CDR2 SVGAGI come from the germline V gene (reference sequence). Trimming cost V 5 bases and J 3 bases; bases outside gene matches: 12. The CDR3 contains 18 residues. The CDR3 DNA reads TGTGCCAGCAGTCCCGGGACTAGCGGGGGCCTTCGTAGCTACGAGCAGTACTTC. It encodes CASSPGTSGGLRSYEQYF.

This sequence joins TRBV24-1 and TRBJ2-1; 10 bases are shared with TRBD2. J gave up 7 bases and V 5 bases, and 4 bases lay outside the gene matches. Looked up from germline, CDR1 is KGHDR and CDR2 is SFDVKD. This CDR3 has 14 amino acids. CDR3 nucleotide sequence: TGTGCCACCAGTGGGTCTAGCGGGAGTAATGAGCAGTTCTTC. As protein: CATSGSSGSNEQFF.

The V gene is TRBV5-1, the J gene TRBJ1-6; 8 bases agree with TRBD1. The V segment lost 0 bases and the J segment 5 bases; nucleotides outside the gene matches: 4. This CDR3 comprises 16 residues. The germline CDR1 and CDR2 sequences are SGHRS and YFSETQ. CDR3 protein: CASSLEDRANNSPLHF. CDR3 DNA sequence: TGCGCCAGCAGCTTGGAGGACAGGGCAAATAATTCACCCCTCCACTTT.

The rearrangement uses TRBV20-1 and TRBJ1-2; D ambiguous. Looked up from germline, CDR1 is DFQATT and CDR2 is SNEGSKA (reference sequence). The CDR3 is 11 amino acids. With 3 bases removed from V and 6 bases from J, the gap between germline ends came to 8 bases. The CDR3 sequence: CSASGGNGYTF. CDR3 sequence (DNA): TGCAGTGCTAGTGGAGGGAATGGCTACACCTTC.

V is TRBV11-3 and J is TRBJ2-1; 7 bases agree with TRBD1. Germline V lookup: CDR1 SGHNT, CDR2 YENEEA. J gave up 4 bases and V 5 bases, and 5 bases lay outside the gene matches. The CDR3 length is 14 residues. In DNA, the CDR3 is TGTGCCAGCAGCCTTACAGGGGAATACAATGAGCAGTTCTTC. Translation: CASSLTGEYNEQFF.

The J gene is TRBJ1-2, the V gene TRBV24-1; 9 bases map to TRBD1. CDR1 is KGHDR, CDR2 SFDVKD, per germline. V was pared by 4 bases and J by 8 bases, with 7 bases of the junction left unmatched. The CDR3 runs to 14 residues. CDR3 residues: CATSDQRTGVGYTF. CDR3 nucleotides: TGTGCCACCAGTGACCAACGGACAGGGGTAGGCTACACCTTC.

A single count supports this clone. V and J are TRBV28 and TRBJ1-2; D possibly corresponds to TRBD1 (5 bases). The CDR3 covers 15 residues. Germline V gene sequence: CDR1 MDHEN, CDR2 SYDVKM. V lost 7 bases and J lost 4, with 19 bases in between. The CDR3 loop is CASKVGRGSLYGYTF. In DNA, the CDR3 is TGTGCCAGCAAGGTTGGGCGGGGCAGCCTCTATGGCTACACCTTC.

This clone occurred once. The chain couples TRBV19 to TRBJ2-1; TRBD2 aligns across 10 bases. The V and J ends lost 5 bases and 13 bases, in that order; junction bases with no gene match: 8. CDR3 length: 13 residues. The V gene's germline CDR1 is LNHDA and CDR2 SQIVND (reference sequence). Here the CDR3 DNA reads TGTGCCAGTAGTCCCGATCCTAGCGGGGGACAGTTCTTC. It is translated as CASSPDPSGGQFF.

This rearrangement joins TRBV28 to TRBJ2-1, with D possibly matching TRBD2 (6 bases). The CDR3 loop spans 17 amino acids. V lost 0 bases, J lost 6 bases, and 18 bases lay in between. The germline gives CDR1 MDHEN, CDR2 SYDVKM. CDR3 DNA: TGTGCCAGCAGTTTATGGGCCCCAGGAGGGGTCGGCAATGAGCAGTTCTTC. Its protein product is CASSLWAPGGVGNEQFF. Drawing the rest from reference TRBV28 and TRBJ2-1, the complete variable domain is DVKVTQSSRYLVKRTGEKVFLECVQDMDHENMFWYRQDPGLGLRLIYFSYDVKMKEKGDIPEGYSVSREKKERFSLILESASTNQTSMYLCASSLWAPGGVGNEQFFGPGTRLTVL.

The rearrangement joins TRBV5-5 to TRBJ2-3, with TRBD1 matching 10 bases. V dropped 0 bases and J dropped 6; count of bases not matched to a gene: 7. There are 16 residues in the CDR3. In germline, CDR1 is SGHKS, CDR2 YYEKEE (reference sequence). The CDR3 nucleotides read TGTGCCAGCAGCTTGGCCGGGACAGGGGCCTCCGATACGCAGTATTTT. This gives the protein CASSLAGTGASDTQYF. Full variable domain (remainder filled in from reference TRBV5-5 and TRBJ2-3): DAGVTQSPTHLIKTRGQQVTLRCSPISGHKSVSWYQQVLGQGPQFIFQYYEKEERGRGNFPDRFSARQFPNYSSELNVNALLLGDSALYLCASSLAGTGASDTQYFGPGTRLTVL.

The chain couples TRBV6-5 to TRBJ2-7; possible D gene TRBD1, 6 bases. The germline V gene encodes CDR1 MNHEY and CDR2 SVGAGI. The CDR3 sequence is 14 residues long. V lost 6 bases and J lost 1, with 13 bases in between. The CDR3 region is CASRGAGDSYEQYF. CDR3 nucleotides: TGTGCCAGCAGAGGGGCAGGGGATTCCTACGAGCAGTACTTC.

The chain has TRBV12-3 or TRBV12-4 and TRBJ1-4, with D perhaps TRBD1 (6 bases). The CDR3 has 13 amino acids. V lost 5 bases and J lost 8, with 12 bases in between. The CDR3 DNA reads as TGTGCCAGCAGTCCCCCAGGGGTAGAAAAACTGTTTTTT. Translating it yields CASSPPGVEKLFF.

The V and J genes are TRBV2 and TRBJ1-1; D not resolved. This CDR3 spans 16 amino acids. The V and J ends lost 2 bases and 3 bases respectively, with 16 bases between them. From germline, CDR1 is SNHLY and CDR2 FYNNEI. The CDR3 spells CASSEYNWIAYTEAFF. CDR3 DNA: TGTGCCAGCAGTGAATACAACTGGATAGCGTACACTGAAGCTTTCTTT.

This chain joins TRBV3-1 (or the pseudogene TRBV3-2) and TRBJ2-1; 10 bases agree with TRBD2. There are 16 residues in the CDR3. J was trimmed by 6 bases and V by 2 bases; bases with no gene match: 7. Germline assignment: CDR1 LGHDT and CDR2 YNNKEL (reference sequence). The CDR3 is CASSQLLAGARNEQFF. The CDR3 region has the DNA TGTGCCAGCAGCCAACTCCTAGCGGGAGCTCGCAATGAGCAGTTCTTC.

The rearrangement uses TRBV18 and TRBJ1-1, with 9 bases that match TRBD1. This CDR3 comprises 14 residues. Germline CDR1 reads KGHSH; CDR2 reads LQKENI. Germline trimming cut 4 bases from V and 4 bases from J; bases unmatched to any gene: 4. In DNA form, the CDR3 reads TGTGCCAGCTCACTAGGGACAGGGAGCACTGAAGCTTTCTTT. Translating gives CASSLGTGSTEAFF.

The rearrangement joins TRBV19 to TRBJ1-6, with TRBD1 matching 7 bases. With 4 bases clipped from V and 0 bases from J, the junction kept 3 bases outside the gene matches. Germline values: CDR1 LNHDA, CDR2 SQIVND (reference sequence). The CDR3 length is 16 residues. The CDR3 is CASSTQGSSYNSPLHF. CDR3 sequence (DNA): TGTGCCAGTAGTACACAGGGGAGCTCCTATAATTCACCCCTCCACTTT.

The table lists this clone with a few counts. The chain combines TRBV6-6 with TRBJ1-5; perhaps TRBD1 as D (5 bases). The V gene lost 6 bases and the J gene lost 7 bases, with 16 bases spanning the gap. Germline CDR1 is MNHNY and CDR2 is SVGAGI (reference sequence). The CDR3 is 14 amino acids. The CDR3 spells CASSAQGFSQPQHF. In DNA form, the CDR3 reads TGTGCCAGCAGCGCCCAGGGTTTTTCGCAGCCCCAGCATTTT.

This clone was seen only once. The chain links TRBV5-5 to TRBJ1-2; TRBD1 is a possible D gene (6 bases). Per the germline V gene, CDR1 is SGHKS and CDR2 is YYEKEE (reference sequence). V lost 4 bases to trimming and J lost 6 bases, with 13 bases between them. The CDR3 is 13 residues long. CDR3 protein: CASSSTGLHGYTF. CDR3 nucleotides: TGTGCCAGCAGCAGTACAGGGCTTCATGGCTACACCTTC.